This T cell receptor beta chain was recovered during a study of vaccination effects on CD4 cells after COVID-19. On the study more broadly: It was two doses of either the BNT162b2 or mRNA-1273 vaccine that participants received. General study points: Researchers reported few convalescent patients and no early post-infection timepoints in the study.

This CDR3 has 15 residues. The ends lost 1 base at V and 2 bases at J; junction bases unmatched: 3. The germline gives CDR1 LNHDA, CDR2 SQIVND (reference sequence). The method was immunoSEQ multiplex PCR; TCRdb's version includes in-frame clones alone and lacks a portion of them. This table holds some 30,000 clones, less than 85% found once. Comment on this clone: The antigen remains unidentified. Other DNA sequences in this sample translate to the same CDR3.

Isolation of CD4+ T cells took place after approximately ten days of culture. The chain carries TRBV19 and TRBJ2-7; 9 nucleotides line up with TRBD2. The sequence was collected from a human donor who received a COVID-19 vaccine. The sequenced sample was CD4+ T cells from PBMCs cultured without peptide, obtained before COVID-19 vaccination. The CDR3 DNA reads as TGTGCCAGTAGTATAGGCCTAGCGGGGACCTACGAGCAGTACTTC. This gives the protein CASSIGLAGTYEQYF.